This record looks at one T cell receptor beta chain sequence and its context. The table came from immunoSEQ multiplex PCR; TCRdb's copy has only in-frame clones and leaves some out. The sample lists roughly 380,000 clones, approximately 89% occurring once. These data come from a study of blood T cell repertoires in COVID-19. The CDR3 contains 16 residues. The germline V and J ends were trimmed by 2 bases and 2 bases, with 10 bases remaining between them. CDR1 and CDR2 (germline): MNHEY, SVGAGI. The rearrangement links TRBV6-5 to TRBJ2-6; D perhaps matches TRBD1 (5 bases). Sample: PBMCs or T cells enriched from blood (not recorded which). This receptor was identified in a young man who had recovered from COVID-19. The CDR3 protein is CASSYLQTAGANVLTF. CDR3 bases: TGTGCCAGCAGTTACCTCCAGACAGCTGGGGCCAACGTCCTGACTTTC.